These 26 T cell receptor beta chains came from one sample sequenced in a study of blood T cell repertoires in COVID-19. Repertoires were generated with immunoSEQ multiplex PCR, while TCRdb's copy carries only in-frame clones and drops some. This sample has 150,000 to 170,000 clones; around 84% occur once, and the top ten carry around 7.1%. The sequencing input was PBMCs or T cells enriched from blood (not recorded which). Receptor source: a man aged 45-65 years who had recovered from COVID-19.

This chain uses TRBV4-1 with TRBJ1-1; D remains unclear. Germline lookup yields CDR1 MGHRA and CDR2 YSYEKL. The ends were cut back, 3 bases at V and 4 bases at J, with 15 bases in the middle. The CDR3 length is 15 residues. The CDR3 loop reads CASSQQEVRGTEAFF. The CDR3 DNA follows: TGCGCCAGCAGCCAGCAGGAGGTAAGAGGCACTGAAGCTTTCTTT.

The chain is built from TRBV5-1 and TRBJ2-3; 8 bases agree with TRBD1. The CDR3 is 15 amino acids. Germline CDR1 and CDR2: SGHRS and YFSETQ. V trimming: 4 bases; J trimming: 2 bases; junction bases outside the gene matches: 6. The CDR3: CASSLGTGDTDTQYF. The CDR3 DNA sequence: TGCGCCAGCAGCCTCGGGACAGGAGACACAGATACGCAGTATTTT.

CDR3 region: CASSPTTGSKPEAFF. Written as DNA, the CDR3 is TGTGCCAGCAGCCCAACGACAGGGTCGAAACCTGAAGCTTTCTTT. The chain uses TRBV5-5 and TRBJ1-1; 7 bases agree with TRBD1. The ends lost 4 bases at V and 6 bases at J; junction bases unmatched: 12. CDR1 is SGHKS and CDR2 is YYEKEE in the germline V gene (reference sequence). The CDR3 is 15 residues long.

This chain links TRBV7-2 with TRBJ1-1; 7 bases align to TRBD1. The CDR3 is 14 amino acids. The germline V gene encodes CDR1 SGHTA and CDR2 FQGNSA. V was clipped by 6 bases and J by 5 bases; unmatched bases: 9. The CDR3 coding sequence is TGTGCCAGCAGACCTGACAGGGAGTGGACTGAAGCTTTCTTT. Encoded protein: CASRPDREWTEAFF.

The V and J genes are TRBV7-8 and TRBJ2-1; a possible D gene is TRBD2 (6 bases). Trimming removed 1 base at V and 0 bases at J, with 16 bases between. Per the germline V gene, CDR1 is SGHVS and CDR2 is FQNEAQ. The CDR3 length is 18 residues. CDR3 DNA sequence: TGTGCCAGCAGCTTAGGGGGATACGGAGGGGCCTCCTACAATGAGCAGTTCTTC. Translating it yields CASSLGGYGGASYNEQFF.

The chain joins TRBV7-8 to TRBJ2-1, with D possibly TRBD1 on 6 matching bases. This CDR3 region has 14 residues. The V gene lost 5 bases and the J gene lost 8 bases, with 16 bases spanning the gap. Germline V gene sequence: CDR1 SGHVS, CDR2 FQNEAQ. The CDR3 bases are TGTGCCAGCAGCACCCGGGACAATATATATGAGCAGTTCTTC. Translated: CASSTRDNIYEQFF. The whole variable domain, remainder taken from reference TRBV7-8 and TRBJ2-1, is GAGVSQSPRYKVAKRGQDVALRCDPISGHVSLFWYQQALGQGPEFLTYFQNEAQLDKSGLPSDRFFAERPEGSVSTLKIQRTQQEDSAVYLCASSTRDNIYEQFFGPGTRLTVL.

V is TRBV6-2 or TRBV6-3 and J is TRBJ2-3; D gene unclear. The V gene's germline CDR1 is MNHEY and CDR2 SVGEGT. V was trimmed by 2 bases and J by 3 bases, leaving 6 bases between them. The CDR3 runs to 13 residues. In nucleotides, the CDR3 is TGTGCCAGCAGTTACGACTTTACAGATACGCAGTATTTT. Its protein product is CASSYDFTDTQYF.

This clone was detected only once. The gene calls are TRBV18 and TRBJ1-2; the match to TRBD1 covers 9 bases. Looked up from germline, CDR1 is KGHSH and CDR2 is LQKENI. The CDR3 contains 15 residues. Trimming removed 4 bases from V and 3 bases from J; junction bases left unmatched: 6. The CDR3 spells CASSRDRESDYGYTF. The CDR3 DNA follows: TGTGCCAGCTCACGGGACAGGGAGTCTGACTATGGCTACACCTTC.

This clone was counted a few times. The rearrangement uses TRBV7-9 and TRBJ1-6, with TRBD1 matching 9 bases. The CDR3 is 16 residues long. Losses at the gene ends were 5 bases for V and 3 bases for J; bases not matched to a gene: 5. Germline CDR1 is SEHNR and CDR2 is FQNEAQ (reference sequence). The CDR3 DNA reads as TGTGCCAGCAGCCGTGGACAGGGGTTCTATAATTCACCCCTCCACTTT. This codes for CASSRGQGFYNSPLHF.

A few counts support this clone. The V gene is TRBV21-1, the J gene TRBJ1-5; TRBD1, the table's D call, lacks a check against the DNA. TRBV21-1 is a pseudogene segment. The CDR3 is made up of 15 amino acids. CDR3 coding DNA: TGTGCCAGCAGCAAAGTTGAAGGGGGCGAGCAGCCCCAGCATTTT. Translated: CASSKVEGGEQPQHF.

V and J are TRBV2 and TRBJ2-3; 7 bases fit TRBD1. Germline CDR1 is SNHLY and CDR2 is FYNNEI. The CDR3 has 12 residues. The V gene end was trimmed by 8 bases and the J gene end by 4 bases; junction bases not matched to a gene: 3. The CDR3 bases are TGTGCCAGCCGACAGGGAGCAGATACGCAGTATTTT. It yields the protein CASRQGADTQYF.

The V and J genes are TRBV9 and TRBJ1-6; 9 nucleotides agree with TRBD1. V lost 3 bases, J lost 7 bases, and 8 bases stayed unmatched. Germline CDR1 reads SGDLS; CDR2 reads YYNGEE. CDR3 size: 16 residues. The CDR3 nucleotides are TGTGCCAGCAGCGATGCCGGGACAGGGTGGAATTCACCCCTCCACTTT. It translates to CASSDAGTGWNSPLHF. Supplemented by reference TRBV9 and TRBJ1-6, the full variable domain reads DSGVTQTPKHLITATGQRVTLRCSPRSGDLSVYWYQQSLDQGLQFLIQYYNGEERAKGNILERFSAQQFPDLHSELNLSSLELGDSALYFCASSDAGTGWNSPLHFGNGTRLTVT.

The gene calls are TRBV11-2 and TRBJ2-4; 9 bases map to TRBD2. Germline trimming cut 5 bases from V and 7 bases from J; bases unmatched to any gene: 9. The CDR3 sequence is 15 residues long. The V gene's germline CDR1 is SGHAT and CDR2 FQNNGV. The CDR3 protein is CASSVTGLAGNIQYF. The CDR3, as DNA: TGTGCCAGCAGCGTAACGGGACTAGCTGGGAACATTCAGTACTTC. The complete variable domain, with remaining parts taken from reference TRBV11-2 and TRBJ2-4, reads EAGVAQSPRYKIIEKRQSVAFWCNPISGHATLYWYQQILGQGPKLLIQFQNNGVVDDSQLPKDRFSAERLKGVDSTLKIQPAKLEDSAVYLCASSVTGLAGNIQYFGAGTRLSVL.

This chain uses TRBV3-1 (or the pseudogene TRBV3-2) with TRBJ1-3; TRBD1 is a possible D gene (6 bases). The CDR3 spans 15 residues. V lost 4 bases and J 2 bases, leaving 12 bases between the germline ends. CDR1 and CDR2 from the germline V gene are LGHDT and YNNKEL (reference sequence). CDR3 bases: TGTGCCAGCAGCCGTACAACAGGGACTGGAAACACCATATATTTT. This gives the protein CASSRTTGTGNTIYF.

This chain uses TRBV27 with TRBJ1-2; 7 bases are shared with TRBD1. The V and J ends lost 6 bases and 2 bases, in that order; junction bases with no gene match: 9. Germline loops: CDR1 MNHEY, CDR2 SMNVEV (reference sequence). This CDR3 spans 15 amino acids. DNA for the CDR3: TGTGCCAGCAGATTAGACAGGGACCACAACTATGGCTACACCTTC. Its translation: CASRLDRDHNYGYTF.

The chain is built from TRBV4-3 and TRBJ2-7; 7 positions match TRBD1. Trimming at V came to 0 bases and at J to 2 bases, leaving 7 bases not matched to a gene. The CDR3 length is 16 residues. Germline CDR1 and CDR2: LGHNA and YSLEER. The CDR3 nucleotides are TGCGCCAGCAGCCAAGATAGGGACAGTTATCCCTACGAGCAGTACTTC. This sequence encodes CASSQDRDSYPYEQYF.

The chain employs TRBV28 and TRBJ2-1; 9 nucleotides match TRBD1. The CDR3 extends over 17 amino acids. Per the germline V gene, CDR1 is MDHEN and CDR2 is SYDVKM. Trimming cost V 0 bases and J 8 bases; bases outside gene matches: 11. The CDR3: CASSLWGQGPGVHEQFF. CDR3 DNA: TGTGCCAGCAGTTTATGGGGACAGGGACCGGGGGTACATGAGCAGTTCTTC.

CDR3: CASSGGQGIGSPLHF. The CDR3 DNA reads TGTGCCAGCAGTGGGGGACAGGGTATAGGTTCACCCCTCCACTTT. The J gene is TRBJ1-6, the V gene TRBV2; TRBD1 aligns across 9 bases. The CDR3 covers 15 residues. Unmatched junction bases numbered 7, after V lost 4 bases and J lost 9 bases. From germline, CDR1 is SNHLY and CDR2 FYNNEI. Full variable domain (missing parts from reference TRBV2 and TRBJ1-6): EPEVTQTPSHQVTQMGQEVILRCVPISNHLYFYWYRQILGQKVEFLVSFYNNEISEKSEIFDDQFSVERPDGSNFTLKIRSTKLEDSAMYFCASSGGQGIGSPLHFGNGTRLTVT.

The chain joins TRBV18 to TRBJ1-2; D is undetermined. The germline V gene has CDR1 KGHSH and CDR2 LQKENI. This CDR3 contains 14 residues. The V end lost 2 bases, the J end lost 3 bases, and 10 bases lay between the germline ends. The CDR3 region is CASSPDAGYYGYTF. CDR3 DNA: TGTGCCAGCTCACCAGACGCAGGTTACTATGGCTACACCTTC.

This clone has more than one count but fewer than ten. The rearrangement uses TRBV4-1 and TRBJ1-2, with D perhaps matching TRBD1 (6 bases). The V gene's germline CDR1 is MGHRA and CDR2 YSYEKL. V lost 0 bases to trimming and J lost 1 base, with 9 bases between them. This CDR3 contains 15 residues. CDR3 sequence: CASSQDWTVNYGYTF. CDR3 sequence (DNA): TGCGCCAGCAGCCAAGATTGGACAGTTAACTATGGCTACACCTTC.

The V call is TRBV6-5, the J call TRBJ1-3; 8 positions agree with TRBD1. V was pared by 10 bases and J by 2 bases, with 10 bases of the junction left unmatched. Looked up from germline, CDR1 is MNHEY and CDR2 is SVGAGI. The CDR3 totals 15 residues. The CDR3 loop reads CAINSQGGTGNTIYF. The CDR3 DNA sequence: TGTGCCATAAACTCACAGGGGGGCACTGGAAACACCATATATTTT.

The chain couples TRBV7-3 to TRBJ1-6; 7 bases are a match to TRBD1. Germline assignment: CDR1 SGHTA and CDR2 FQGTGA. Losses at the gene ends were 6 bases for V and 5 bases for J; bases not matched to a gene: 7. This CDR3 spans 15 amino acids. CDR3 in amino acids: CASREFGTDNSPLHF. CDR3 DNA sequence: TGTGCCAGCAGAGAGTTCGGGACAGATAATTCACCCCTCCACTTT.

This chain uses TRBV4-2 with TRBJ2-2, with TRBD2 identical over 12 bases. Germline CDR1 and CDR2: LGHNA and YNFKEQ. The CDR3 has 15 residues. The J segment lost 5 bases and the V segment lost 4 bases, leaving 2 bases of the junction unmatched. The CDR3 DNA is TGTGCCAGCAGCCGAGGACTAGCGGGGACCGGGGAGCTGTTTTTT. It translates to CASSRGLAGTGELFF.

The chain combines TRBV9 with TRBJ1-5; the D gene is possibly TRBD1 (5 bases). The CDR3 runs to 15 residues. Looked up from germline, CDR1 is SGDLS and CDR2 is YYNGEE. The V gene lost 0 bases and the J gene lost 6 bases, with 13 bases spanning the gap. The CDR3 here is CASSVGSGLSQPQHF. DNA of the CDR3: TGTGCCAGCAGCGTAGGGTCAGGGTTGAGTCAGCCCCAGCATTTT.

The CDR3 protein is CASSHANEDYGYTF. The CDR3, as DNA: TGTGCCAGCAGCCATGCCAACGAGGACTATGGCTACACCTTC. This chain links TRBV3-1 (or the pseudogene TRBV3-2) with TRBJ1-2; D is unclear. V was clipped by 3 bases and J by 3 bases, with 11 bases between them. Germline values: CDR1 LGHDT, CDR2 YNNKEL (reference sequence). The CDR3 runs to 14 residues.

In DNA, the CDR3 is TGCGCCAGCAGCTTGACAGTAAACTATGGCTACACCTTC. This codes for CASSLTVNYGYTF. The V call is TRBV5-1, the J call TRBJ1-2; D is unresolved. The CDR3 has 13 residues. Germline assignment: CDR1 SGHRS and CDR2 YFSETQ. V lost 1 base, J lost 2 bases, and 6 bases lay in between.